The 17 T cell receptor beta chains below were found in one sample sequenced in a study of T cells in Graves' hyperthyroidism and ophthalmopathy. TCR beta CDR3 region amplification was performed from RNA transcripts. Using the HTBI primer set, a first-round RT-PCR was run on the TCR CDR3. MiXCR was run by TCRdb on the multiplex PCR reads, yielding one entry per CDR3 protein. The repertoire includes around 610,000 distinct CDR3 sequences, approximately 15% of them detected once, and about 3.9% sits in the top ten. Sequenced input: blood. The receptors derive from a woman in her 40s with Graves' ophthalmopathy.

This clonotype was picked up a small number of times. The rearrangement links TRBV6-1 to TRBJ2-3; no clear D gene. The CDR3 consists of 13 residues. Germline values: CDR1 MNHNS, CDR2 SASEGT. V was clipped by 1 base and J by 8 bases, with 10 bases between them. The CDR3 sequence: CASSEGLSGTQYF. CDR3 nucleotide sequence: TGTGCCAGCAGTGAAGGACTCTCGGGTACGCAGTATTTT.

This clonotype occurred many times. This sequence joins TRBV28 and TRBJ2-6; TRBD1 is a possible D gene (5 bases). There are 15 residues in the CDR3. V shed 5 bases and J shed 1 base, with 9 bases lying between them. Germline-derived CDR1 and CDR2 are MDHEN and SYDVKM. For the CDR3, the DNA is TGTGCCAGCAGTCAAAGGGGTTCTGGGGCCAACGTCCTGACTTTC. This translates into CASSQRGSGANVLTF. The full variable domain, completed using reference TRBV28 and TRBJ2-6, is DVKVTQSSRYLVKRTGEKVFLECVQDMDHENMFWYRQDPGLGLRLIYFSYDVKMKEKGDIPEGYSVSREKKERFSLILESASTNQTSMYLCASSQRGSGANVLTFGAGSRLTVL.

The genes are TRBV11-2 and TRBJ2-3; TRBD1 is a possible D gene (5 bases). Germline-derived CDR1 and CDR2 are SGHAT and FQNNGV. V lost 2 bases and J lost 1, with 10 bases in between. The CDR3 is 15 residues long. The CDR3 coding sequence is TGTGCCAGCAGCTTAAGGGGTTTGGGCACAGATACGCAGTATTTT. This translates into CASSLRGLGTDTQYF.

This clonotype was recorded at least ten times. The CDR3 loop is CASRPATSGRYEQYF. CDR3 nucleotides: TGTGCCAGCAGGCCAGCAACTAGCGGGAGATACGAGCAGTACTTC. The chain has TRBV6-1 and TRBJ2-7, with 11 bases matching TRBD2. There are 15 residues in the CDR3. Germline lookup yields CDR1 MNHNS and CDR2 SASEGT. Unmatched junction bases numbered 8, after V lost 6 bases and J lost 4 bases.

This clonotype showed up many times. The chain uses TRBV28 and TRBJ1-1; maybe TRBD1 (6 bases). The germline gives CDR1 MDHEN, CDR2 SYDVKM. V was pared by 10 bases and J by 5 bases, with 8 bases between. The CDR3 spans 10 residues. The CDR3 DNA is TGTGCCATCAGGGGAACTGAAGCTTTCTTT. Amino acid sequence: CAIRGTEAFF.

This clonotype occurred many times. The chain uses TRBV19 and TRBJ1-5, with D perhaps matching TRBD1 (5 bases). The V end lost 5 bases, the J end lost 6 bases, and 17 bases lay between the germline ends. CDR3 length: 15 amino acids. Germline V gene sequence: CDR1 LNHDA, CDR2 SQIVND (reference sequence). The CDR3 bases are TGTGCCAGTAGTCTCCCCCCAGGGAGGGGTCAGCCCCAGCATTTT. Translating gives CASSLPPGRGQPQHF.

This clonotype was found many times. The chain has TRBV6-2 or TRBV6-3 and TRBJ2-2; TRBD1 aligns across 9 bases. Trimming at V came to 6 bases and at J to 4 bases, leaving 6 bases not matched to a gene. Germline lookup yields CDR1 MNHEY and CDR2 SVGEGT. This CDR3 spans 15 amino acids. The CDR3 loop reads CASSEQGALTGELFF. In nucleotides, the CDR3 is TGTGCCAGCAGCGAACAGGGGGCCCTCACCGGGGAGCTGTTTTTT.

V gene TRBV7-2 combines with J gene TRBJ2-5; 7 bases align to TRBD1. CDR3 length equals 14 residues. V was clipped by 6 bases and J by 3 bases; unmatched bases: 7. CDR1 is SGHTA, CDR2 FQGNSA, per germline. The CDR3 sequence: CASSPYTGEETQYF. The CDR3 nucleotides read TGTGCCAGCAGTCCCTATACAGGGGAAGAGACCCAGTACTTC.

This chain links TRBV27 with TRBJ2-1, with 7 positions matching TRBD2. The germline CDR1 and CDR2 sequences are MNHEY and SMNVEV (reference sequence). This CDR3 is 15 amino acids long. V was pared by 2 bases and J by 4 bases, with 5 bases of the junction left unmatched. In nucleotides, the CDR3 is TGTGCCAGCAGTTTAATGGCGGGAGCGTACAATGAGCAGTTCTTC. The encoded protein is CASSLMAGAYNEQFF.

In its sample, this clonotype was seen many times. The chain is built from TRBV5-1 and TRBJ1-1; tentatively, D is TRBD1 (5 bases). Trimming took 7 bases from V and 0 from J, leaving 13 bases between them. Germline V CDR1 and CDR2: SGHRS, YFSETQ. This CDR3 spans 14 amino acids. This chain's CDR3 is CASCQGIMNTEAFF. As DNA, the CDR3 is TGCGCCAGCTGTCAGGGAATCATGAACACTGAAGCTTTCTTT.

This clonotype was seen a few times. The chain couples TRBV19 to TRBJ2-2; 8 nucleotides match TRBD1. The germline gives CDR1 LNHDA, CDR2 SQIVND (reference sequence). This CDR3 is 16 amino acids long. The trim removed 3 bases at V and 4 bases at J, leaving 7 bases unmatched. This CDR3 reads CASSILLTGGTGELFF. CDR3 in DNA: TGTGCCAGTAGTATTCTCCTAACAGGGGGCACCGGGGAGCTGTTTTTT.

This clonotype was detected many times. The chain recombines TRBV12-5 with TRBJ2-7; D ambiguous. This CDR3 is 12 amino acids long. From germline, CDR1 is LGHNT and CDR2 FRNRAP. V was clipped by 4 bases and J by 6 bases, with 10 bases between them. CDR3 nucleotide sequence: TGTGCTAGTGGTTGGGGAACGGGCGAGCAGTACTTC. Amino acids: CASGWGTGEQYF.

This clonotype was counted many times. CDR3 nucleotide sequence: TGTGCCAGCAGTTTTACCCGCTCCTACGAGCAGTACTTC. Amino acid sequence: CASSFTRSYEQYF. V and J are TRBV27 and TRBJ2-7; D ambiguous. The CDR3 consists of 13 residues. V lost 3 bases and J 0 bases, leaving 6 bases between the germline ends. Germline V gene data show CDR1 as MNHEY and CDR2 as SMNVEV (reference sequence).

This clonotype was detected once. The chain employs TRBV7-2 and TRBJ1-2; D unresolved. V lost 5 bases and J lost 4, with 11 bases in between. Per germline, CDR1 SGHTA and CDR2 FQGNSA. The CDR3 totals 13 residues. The CDR3 spells CASSQSNTYGYTF. The CDR3 DNA reads as TGTGCCAGCAGCCAGAGTAATACCTATGGCTACACCTTC. Complete variable domain (other parts from reference TRBV7-2 and TRBJ1-2): GAGVSQSPSNKVTEKGKDVELRCDPISGHTALYWYRQSLGQGLEFLIYFQGNSAPDKSGLPSDRFSAERTGGSVSTLTIQRTQQEDSAVYLCASSQSNTYGYTFGSGTRLTVV.

This clonotype was found many times. The rearrangement joins TRBV10-3 to TRBJ1-1, with D unresolved. Germline values: CDR1 ENHRY, CDR2 SYGVKD. This CDR3 contains 12 residues. The ends were cut back, 6 bases at V and 6 bases at J, with 11 bases in the middle. CDR3: CAISTEVAEAFF. Here the CDR3 DNA reads TGTGCCATCAGCACAGAGGTCGCTGAAGCTTTCTTT.

This clonotype appeared many times. The chain recombines TRBV6-5 with TRBJ2-7, with 7 bases identical to TRBD2. The CDR3 is made up of 13 amino acids. Germline assignment: CDR1 MNHEY and CDR2 SVGAGI. Trimming took 6 bases from V and 3 from J; bases not matched to a gene: 5. CDR3 residues: CASRPLADYEQYF. CDR3 nucleotides: TGTGCCAGCAGACCCCTAGCGGACTACGAGCAGTACTTC.

This clonotype was seen only once. The chain joins TRBV10-1 to TRBJ1-1; no reliable D call. V lost 0 bases to trimming and J lost 7 bases, with 9 bases between them. Per germline, CDR1 WNHNN and CDR2 SYGVQD (reference sequence). This CDR3 region has 13 residues. CDR3 bases: TGCGCCAGCAGTGAGTCCGGGAGAGGTGAAGCTTTCTTT. This encodes CASSESGRGEAFF.